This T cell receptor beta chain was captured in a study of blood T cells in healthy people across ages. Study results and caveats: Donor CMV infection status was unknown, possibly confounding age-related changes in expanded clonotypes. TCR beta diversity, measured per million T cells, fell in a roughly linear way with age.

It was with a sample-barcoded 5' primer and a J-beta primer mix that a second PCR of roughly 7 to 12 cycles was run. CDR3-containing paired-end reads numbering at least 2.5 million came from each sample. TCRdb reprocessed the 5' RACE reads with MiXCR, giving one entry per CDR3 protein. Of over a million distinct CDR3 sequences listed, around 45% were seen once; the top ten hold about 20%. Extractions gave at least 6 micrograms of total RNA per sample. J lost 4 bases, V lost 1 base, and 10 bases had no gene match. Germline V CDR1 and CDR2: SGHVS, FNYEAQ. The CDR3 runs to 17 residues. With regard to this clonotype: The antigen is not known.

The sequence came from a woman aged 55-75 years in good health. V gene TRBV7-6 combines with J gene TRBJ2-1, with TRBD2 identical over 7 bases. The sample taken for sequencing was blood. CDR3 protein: CASSLEAGPGGYNEQFF. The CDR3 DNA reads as TGTGCCAGCAGCTTAGAAGCGGGACCGGGGGGTTACAATGAGCAGTTCTTC.